One sample yielded the 19 T cell receptor beta chains listed below, sequenced in a study of cytomegalovirus exposure and HLA in healthy donors (dated by TCRdb to about 2017). Library construction relied on the immunoSEQ multiplex PCR assay. TCRdb's version of the immuneACCESS table is confined to in-frame rearrangements and falls short of the full clone set. An unresolved V gene accounts for under half of the shortfall where checked; the remainder is of unknown origin. Recorded for this sample are some 150,000 clones; around 89% of them occurred a single time. The top ten clonotypes cover about 6.7% of the sample. The sample was PBMCs. The source is a woman between 25 and 40 years old in good health and CMV-seropositive.

The chain carries TRBV19 and TRBJ1-2; weak D call: TRBD1 (5 bases). The germline V and J ends were trimmed by 10 bases and 6 bases, with 15 bases remaining between them. The CDR3 extends over 12 amino acids. The germline V gene encodes CDR1 LNHDA and CDR2 SQIVND (reference sequence). Written as DNA, the CDR3 is TGTGCCACTATGCAGGGCTACGATGGCTACACCTTC. Its translation: CATMQGYDGYTF.

The chain couples TRBV6-1 to TRBJ2-5; maybe TRBD1 (9 bases). Per the germline V gene, CDR1 is MNHNS and CDR2 is SASEGT. The V end lost 4 bases, the J end lost 8 bases, and 32 bases lay between the germline ends. The CDR3 runs to 19 residues. CDR3 sequence (DNA): TGTGCCAGCAGTGGTCAAACAGGGGGCCGGGTAGCGGGGCGAGATACCCAGTACTTC. It codes for CASSGQTGGRVAGRDTQYF.

The chain couples TRBV2 to TRBJ1-2; D gene uncertain. The CDR3 has 14 residues. The V end lost 6 bases, the J end lost 2 bases, and 13 bases lay between the germline ends. The germline gives CDR1 SNHLY, CDR2 FYNNEI. The CDR3 DNA sequence: TGTGCCAGCAGGTTTGTCCGGGAGAACTATGGCTACACCTTC. Protein product: CASRFVRENYGYTF.

This clone showed up just once. The chain employs TRBV2 and TRBJ1-5; 9 bases map to TRBD1. Germline CDR1 reads SNHLY; CDR2 reads FYNNEI. The CDR3 is made up of 16 amino acids. The junction had 8 bases not matched to a gene; V was cut back by 2 bases and J by 6 bases. In DNA, the CDR3 is TGTGCCAGCAGTGAATTGGGACAGGGATTGGGTCAGCCCCAGCATTTT. Translation gives CASSELGQGLGQPQHF.

This CDR3 reads CASSLTVKVEKLFF. The CDR3 DNA follows: TGTGCCAGCAGCCTGACAGTCAAAGTGGAAAAACTGTTTTTT. The chain is built from TRBV28 and TRBJ1-4, with a tentative D call TRBD1 (5 bases). From germline, CDR1 is MDHEN and CDR2 SYDVKM. Trimming removed 6 bases from V and 8 bases from J, with 16 bases in between. CDR3 length: 14 amino acids.

For the CDR3, the DNA is TGTGCCAGTAGTTTATCAGGGGGCGCCGGTTCTGGGGCCAACGTCCTGACTTTC. Translation: CASSLSGGAGSGANVLTF. The chain is built from TRBV19 and TRBJ2-6; 8 nucleotides match TRBD1. This CDR3 spans 18 amino acids. The ends lost 5 bases at V and 1 base at J; junction bases unmatched: 10. CDR1 LNHDA and CDR2 SQIVND come from the germline V gene (reference sequence).

A few counts support this clone. The chain links TRBV7-9 to TRBJ1-2; tentative D call: TRBD1 (6 bases). Trimming pared 5 bases from V and 6 bases from J, leaving 16 bases between. The CDR3 is made up of 14 amino acids. Germline V CDR1 and CDR2: SEHNR, FQNEAQ (reference sequence). The CDR3 here is CASSRTGGEDGYTF. The CDR3 DNA is TGTGCCAGCAGCCGAACGGGGGGCGAGGATGGCTACACCTTC.

This rearrangement joins TRBV29-1 to TRBJ2-3; 9 bases are shared with TRBD1. The ends lost 2 bases at V and 0 bases at J; junction bases unmatched: 6. CDR1 is SQVTM and CDR2 is ANQGSEA in the germline V gene. The CDR3 is 16 residues long. CDR3 region: CSVEHWGTGSTDTQYF. As DNA, the CDR3 is TGCAGCGTTGAACATTGGGGGACAGGGAGCACAGATACGCAGTATTTT.

The chain is built from TRBV6-1 and TRBJ2-1, with 10 positions matching TRBD2. Looked up from germline, CDR1 is MNHNS and CDR2 is SASEGT. The CDR3 consists of 14 residues. After removal of 7 bases from V and 12 bases from J, the junction contained 12 bases not matched to a gene. CDR3 bases: TGTGCCAGCACTAGCGGGAGCTTCCCTCTGGGGCAGTTCTTC. Translation: CASTSGSFPLGQFF.

Comment on this clone: Other DNA sequences in this sample translate to the same CDR3. The rearrangement links TRBV18 to TRBJ1-3, with D unresolved. The germline V gene encodes CDR1 KGHSH and CDR2 LQKENI. Between the trimmed V and J ends, which lost 2 bases and 2 bases, there was a span of 7 bases. The CDR3 covers 14 residues. The CDR3 coding sequence is TGTGCCAGCTCACCAGGGCAGGCTGGAAACACCATATATTTT. This sequence encodes CASSPGQAGNTIYF.

The chain carries TRBV18 and TRBJ1-4, with D possibly TRBD1 on 5 matching bases. This CDR3 contains 13 residues. V was cut by 0 bases and J by 14 bases, with 13 bases left in between. Germline assignment: CDR1 KGHSH and CDR2 LQKENI. CDR3 loop: CASSPPVRVELFF. The CDR3 nucleotides read TGTGCCAGCTCACCACCGGTCAGGGTCGAGCTGTTTTTT.

The V call is TRBV18, the J call TRBJ2-3; no reliable D call. The CDR3 length is 13 residues. From germline, CDR1 is KGHSH and CDR2 LQKENI. Between the trimmed V and J ends, which lost 2 bases and 0 bases, there was a span of 3 bases. This CDR3 reads CASSPGSTDTQYF. In DNA, the CDR3 is TGTGCCAGCTCACCAGGCAGCACAGATACGCAGTATTTT. Full variable domain (missing parts from reference TRBV18 and TRBJ2-3): NAGVMQNPRHLVRRRGQEARLRCSPMKGHSHVYWYRQLPEEGLKFMVYLQKENIIDESGMPKERFSAEFPKEGPSILRIQQVVRGDSAAYFCASSPGSTDTQYFGPGTRLTVL.

V is TRBV27 and J is TRBJ1-5; D is undetermined. The germline gives CDR1 MNHEY, CDR2 SMNVEV (reference sequence). V was shortened by 5 bases and J by 2 bases, with 7 bases between the two germline ends. The CDR3 sequence is 13 residues long. CDR3 bases: TGTGCCAGCAGTCTGAGTGGCAATCAGCCCCAGCATTTT. Translation: CASSLSGNQPQHF.

The chain has TRBV4-2 and TRBJ1-6, with 8 bases lining up with TRBD1. In germline, CDR1 is LGHNA, CDR2 YNFKEQ. Trimming at V came to 6 bases and at J to 5 bases, leaving 9 bases not matched to a gene. The CDR3 spans 16 residues. This CDR3 is CASSYAGQGNNSPLHF. CDR3 DNA sequence: TGTGCCAGCAGTTATGCCGGACAGGGAAATAATTCACCCCTCCACTTT.

On this clone itself: This specimen includes other DNA sequences encoding the same CDR3. The V call is TRBV7-2, the J call TRBJ2-2; D is unresolved. Trimming stripped 2 bases from V and 6 bases from J, with 4 bases between. Per germline, CDR1 SGHTA and CDR2 FQGNSA. The CDR3 extends over 12 amino acids. CDR3 sequence (DNA): TGTGCCAGCAGCTTACTTGCCGGGGAGCTGTTTTTT. Amino acids: CASSLLAGELFF.

The rearrangement joins TRBV11-3 to TRBJ2-5, with unresolved D. Per the germline V gene, CDR1 is SGHNT and CDR2 is YENEEA. Trimming left V 6 bases short and J 0 bases short, with 8 bases between. The CDR3 extends over 13 amino acids. Written as DNA, the CDR3 is TGTGCCAGCAGTTTGGGCGACCAAGAGACCCAGTACTTC. Amino acids: CASSLGDQETQYF.

The CDR3: CASSARRSRSTNEKLFF. CDR3 DNA: TGTGCCAGTAGTGCCCGGCGGTCACGGTCAACTAATGAAAAACTGTTTTTT. The J gene is TRBJ1-4, the V gene TRBV19; D is unclear. This CDR3 is 17 amino acids long. Trimming removed 5 bases from V and 0 bases from J, with 16 bases in between. Germline CDR1 and CDR2: LNHDA and SQIVND (reference sequence).

The table lists this clone with a count of one. This rearrangement joins TRBV5-1 to TRBJ2-2; the match to TRBD1 covers 8 bases. Trimming removed 0 bases from V and 5 bases from J; junction bases left unmatched: 9. The germline gives CDR1 SGHRS, CDR2 YFSETQ. The CDR3 totals 17 residues. The CDR3 bases are TGCGCCAGCAGCTTGGCGGAGACAGGGGTGTATACCGGGGAGCTGTTTTTT. Amino acid sequence: CASSLAETGVYTGELFF.

In DNA, the CDR3 is TGTGCCAGCAGCTTAGGGGGGGTCGAGCAGTACTTC. This encodes CASSLGGVEQYF. The chain uses TRBV7-9 and TRBJ2-7, with a possible D match to TRBD2 (6 bases). The length of the CDR3 is 12 residues. The V and J ends lost 1 base and 6 bases respectively, with 7 bases between them. Germline loops: CDR1 SEHNR, CDR2 FQNEAQ (reference sequence).